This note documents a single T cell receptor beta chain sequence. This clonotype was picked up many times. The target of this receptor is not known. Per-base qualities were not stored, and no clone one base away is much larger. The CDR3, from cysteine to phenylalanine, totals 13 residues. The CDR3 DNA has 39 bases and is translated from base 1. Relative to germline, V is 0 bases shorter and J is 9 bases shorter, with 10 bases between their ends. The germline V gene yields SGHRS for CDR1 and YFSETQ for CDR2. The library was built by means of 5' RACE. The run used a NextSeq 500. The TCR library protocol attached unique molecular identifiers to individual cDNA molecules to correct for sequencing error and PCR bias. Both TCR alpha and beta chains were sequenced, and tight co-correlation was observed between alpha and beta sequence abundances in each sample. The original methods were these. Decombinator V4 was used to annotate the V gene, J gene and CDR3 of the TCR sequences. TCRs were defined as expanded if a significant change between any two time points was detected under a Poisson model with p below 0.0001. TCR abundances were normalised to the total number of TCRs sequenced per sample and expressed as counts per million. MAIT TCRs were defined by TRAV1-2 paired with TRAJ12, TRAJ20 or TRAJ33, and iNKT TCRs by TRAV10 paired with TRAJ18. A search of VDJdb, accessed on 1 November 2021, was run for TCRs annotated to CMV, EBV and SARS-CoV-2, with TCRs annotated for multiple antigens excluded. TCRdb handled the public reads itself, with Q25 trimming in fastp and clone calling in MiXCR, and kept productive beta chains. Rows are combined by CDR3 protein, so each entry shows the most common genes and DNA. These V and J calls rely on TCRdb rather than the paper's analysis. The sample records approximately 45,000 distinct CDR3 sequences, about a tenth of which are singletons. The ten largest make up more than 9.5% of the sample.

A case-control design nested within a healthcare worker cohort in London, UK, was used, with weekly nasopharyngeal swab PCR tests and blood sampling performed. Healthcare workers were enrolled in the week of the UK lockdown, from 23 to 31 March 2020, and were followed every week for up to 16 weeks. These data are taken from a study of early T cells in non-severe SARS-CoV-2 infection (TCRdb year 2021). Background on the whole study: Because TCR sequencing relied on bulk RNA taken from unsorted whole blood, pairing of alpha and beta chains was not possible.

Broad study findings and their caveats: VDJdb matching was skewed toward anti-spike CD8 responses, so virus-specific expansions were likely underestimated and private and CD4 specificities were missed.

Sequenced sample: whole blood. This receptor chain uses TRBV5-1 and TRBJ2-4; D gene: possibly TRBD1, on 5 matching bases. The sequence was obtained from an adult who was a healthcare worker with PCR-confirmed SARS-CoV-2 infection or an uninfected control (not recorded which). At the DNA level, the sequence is TGCGCCAGCAGCTTGGGACAGTCATCCATTCAGTACTTC. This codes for CASSLGQSSIQYF.